The source of this TCR beta chain is a study of OX40 agonist ivuxolimab in advanced cancers. About the research overall: Subjects had a mean age of roughly 60 years, with a range of about 20 to 85; just over 80% were male.

TCRdb's copy holds only in-frame clones and misses some; the assay was immunoSEQ multiplex PCR. The sample has some 85,000 clones, about 90% seen once. Sequenced here: CD4+ or CD8+ T cells sorted from blood, sampled in a trial of the OX40 agonist ivuxolimab. The TCR was taken from an adult with an advanced solid tumor such as melanoma, head and neck, liver or kidney cancer.

CDR3 amino acids: CASRVSGQETQYF. As DNA, the CDR3 is TGTGCCAGCAGGGTCTCAGGTCAAGAGACCCAGTACTTC. The chain recombines TRBV6-1 with TRBJ2-5; D uncertain. V lost 6 bases and J lost 2, with 10 bases in between. The CDR3 contains 13 residues. Looked up from germline, CDR1 is MNHNS and CDR2 is SASEGT.